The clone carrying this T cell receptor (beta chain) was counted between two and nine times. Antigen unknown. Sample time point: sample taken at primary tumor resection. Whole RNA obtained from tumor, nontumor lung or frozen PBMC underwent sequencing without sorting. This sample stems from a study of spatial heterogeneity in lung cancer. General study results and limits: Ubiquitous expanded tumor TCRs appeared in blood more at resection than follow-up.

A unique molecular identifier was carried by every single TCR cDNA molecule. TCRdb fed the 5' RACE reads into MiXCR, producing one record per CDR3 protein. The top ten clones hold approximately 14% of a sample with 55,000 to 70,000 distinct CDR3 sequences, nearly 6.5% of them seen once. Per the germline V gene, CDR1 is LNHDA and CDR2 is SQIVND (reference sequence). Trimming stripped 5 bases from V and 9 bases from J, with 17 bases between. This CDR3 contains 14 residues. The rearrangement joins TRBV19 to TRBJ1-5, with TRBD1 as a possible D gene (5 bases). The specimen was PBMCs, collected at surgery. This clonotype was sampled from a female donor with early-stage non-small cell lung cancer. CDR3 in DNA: TGTGCCAGTAGTCCTGCGGGAGGGGCCCTGCCCCAGCATTTT. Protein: CASSPAGGALPQHF.